This T cell receptor beta chain was profiled in a study of T cells in Graves' hyperthyroidism and ophthalmopathy (dated by TCRdb to 2018 to 2020). Looking at the study overall: Peripheral blood was collected at initial diagnosis, before any treatment. To identify TCR V-J signatures that set the groups apart, the researchers used a discovery cohort of approximately 98 patients, made up of roughly 40 with Graves' ophthalmopathy and 57 with stable Graves' hyperthyroidism. Prospective prediction of ophthalmopathy was tested in an independent validation cohort of fewer than 20 hyperthyroidism patients and 15 to 17 patients who later progressed to ophthalmopathy. For training and testing, the approximately 97 patients in the discovery cohort were randomly divided in a 7:3 ratio. In roughly six Graves' hyperthyroidism patients, the study also compared T-cell repertoires from thyroid tissue with T-cell repertoires from blood. Following sampling, methimazole starting at 30 mg daily was given to hyperthyroidism patients, and high-dose intravenous methylprednisolone was given to ophthalmopathy patients. The paper describes TCR Vbeta CDR3 sequencing of 140 or so peripheral blood samples, made up of 43 ophthalmopathy patients, 70 to 75 hyperthyroidism patients and around 17 progressor patients.

The TCR beta CDR3 regions were amplified from RNA transcripts. The TCR CDR3 was subjected to a first round of RT-PCR using the HTBI primer set and the Qiagen OneStep RT-PCR kit. A second multiplex PCR round built the libraries, followed by size selection and purification. The libraries were sequenced on an Illumina HiSeq2000 using paired-end 100 bp reads. In the paper's pipeline: SOAPnuke was used to process the raw data, with reads discarded if the reads contained adapters or uncalled bases, had a mean Phred below 15, or lacked an exact constant-primer or identifier match. COPE v1.2.5 was used to merge the high-quality paired reads, and each unique nucleotide sequence was defined as a clonotype. MiTCR v1.1 was used to align clonotypes to the IMGT TRBV, TRBD and TRBJ reference segments. The analysis included only V-J combinations with a frequency above 0.0001, which together covered about 99% of the repertoires. The TCS score was defined as F50 (clonal expansion) divided by E x V (chaos), with BLOSUM62-based TCRdist calculated between CDR3 peptides within each V-J. Welch's t-statistics and random forest reduced roughly 540 V-J features to roughly 13, which were used in a naive Bayes classifier (R e1071). TCRdb trimmed the raw reads at Q25, called clones with MiXCR and kept productive beta chains. Rows are unified per CDR3 protein, each entry keeping the most common DNA and genes. The V and J calls shown here were made by TCRdb, not taken from the authors' results. The sample yields about 510,000 distinct CDR3 sequences; approximately 15% were counted once. Of the sample, around 13% is held by the ten largest clones.

Reading from cysteine to phenylalanine, the CDR3 counts 15 amino acids. Left in the record is the CDR3 DNA by itself, 45 bases read in frame from the first base. Trimming at the junction amounts to 5 bases on V and 3 bases on J, and the germline ends lie 17 bases apart. Via the germline V gene, CDR1 is SGHRS and CDR2 YFSETQ. Overall study results and their limits: During validation, the model predicted progression to ophthalmopathy a median of about 6.5 months ahead of onset, with 70.59% sensitivity and roughly 72% specificity. Sample size was not statistically predetermined, and blinding of investigators to group allocation was not performed. Most expanded thyroid clonotypes (frequency above 0.001) were also found in blood, which suggests that blood repertoires may mirror thyroid immune responses. A model built on a 13 V-J signature distinguished ophthalmopathy from stable hyperthyroidism, reaching about 88% sensitivity and around 81% specificity in cross-validation and 80%/75% in testing.

A patient counted as having stable Graves' hyperthyroidism if no progression to ophthalmopathy occurred over 18 months of follow-up. Hyperthyroidism patients were newly diagnosed, with disease duration under 2 months, and aged 18 to 65 years. Patients with uncontrolled infections, other autoimmune diseases, pregnancy or lactation were excluded. Diagnoses were established on the basis of clinical symptoms, serum thyroxine and TRAb, thyroid ultrasound, and orbital computed tomography. PBMCs were separated from under 12 ml of fresh peripheral blood using Ficoll-Paque density gradient centrifugation. Trizol reagent was used to extract total RNA, and RNA quality was then checked on an Agilent 2100 Bioanalyzer. The sample holds a few counts of this clonotype. Which antigen it targets is not known. Base-call qualities are not available, and no considerably larger clone is one nucleotide away.

The source material was blood. The V and J genes are TRBV5-1 and TRBJ1-2, with TRBD1 tentatively as D gene (6 bases match). This receptor was identified in a woman in her thirties or forties with Graves' hyperthyroidism. Here is the DNA: TGCGCCAGCAGAGAGAGGGGGAACGGCTACTATGGCTACACCTTC. It is translated as CASRERGNGYYGYTF.